This T cell receptor (beta chain) was captured by sequencing in a study of blood T cell repertoires in COVID-19. About the study: Samples representing acute and convalescent COVID-19 were sourced from the United States, Italy and Spain. Nucleic acid was either cDNA or gDNA, and it came from T cells, B-cell-depleted T cells, or PBMCs.

Trimming took 0 bases from V and 7 from J, leaving 9 bases between them. Germline lookup yields CDR1 GTSNPN and CDR2 SVGIG (reference sequence). This CDR3 region has 13 residues. Authors' methods: Estimates of nucleated cell counts were drawn from the amplification of reference gene primers. Method: immunoSEQ multiplex PCR; TCRdb's copy keeps in-frame clones and lacks some. Clone size and the V and J calls come from that table; the DNA yielded D and trimming. Among 120,000 or so clones listed, around 86% were seen once. The chain links TRBV30 to TRBJ2-2; no reliable D call. The specimen was peripheral blood. The TCR comes from a man aged 40-49 years with acute or convalescent COVID-19. The CDR3 loop is CAWSVRTDGELFF. In DNA form, the CDR3 reads TGTGCCTGGAGTGTACGTACAGACGGGGAGCTGTTTTTT.